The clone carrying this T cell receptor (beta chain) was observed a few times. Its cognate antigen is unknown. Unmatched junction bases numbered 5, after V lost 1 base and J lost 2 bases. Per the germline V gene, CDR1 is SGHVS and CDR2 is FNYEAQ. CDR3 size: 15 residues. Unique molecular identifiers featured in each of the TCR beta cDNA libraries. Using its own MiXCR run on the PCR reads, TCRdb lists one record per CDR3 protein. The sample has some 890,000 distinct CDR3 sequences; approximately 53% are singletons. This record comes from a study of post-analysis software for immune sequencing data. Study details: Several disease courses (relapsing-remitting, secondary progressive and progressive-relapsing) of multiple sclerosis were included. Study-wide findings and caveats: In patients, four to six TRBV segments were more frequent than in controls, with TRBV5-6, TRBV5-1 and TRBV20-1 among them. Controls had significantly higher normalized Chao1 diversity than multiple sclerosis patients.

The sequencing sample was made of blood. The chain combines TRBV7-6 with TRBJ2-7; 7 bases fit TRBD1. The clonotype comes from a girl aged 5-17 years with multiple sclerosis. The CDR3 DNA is TGTGCCAGCAGCTTAGGGGACAGTTCCCCCTACGAGCAGTACTTC. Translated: CASSLGDSSPYEQYF.